A selection of T cell receptor beta chains follows, all from one sample in a study of T-cell memory formation after mild COVID-19. TCRdb fed the 5' RACE reads into MiXCR, producing one record per CDR3 protein. The sample shows fewer than 250,000 distinct CDR3 sequences, over 15% of them seen only once. Material for sequencing was PBMCs or a T cell subset sorted from them (not recorded which). The source of these receptors is an adult woman who had mild COVID-19 (a few samples of this study predate the infection). Cell type and time point are not known. CDR3s include the opening cysteine and the closing phenylalanine or tryptophan. Fields, in order: J gene, clone size, V gene, D gene, CDR3 protein, CDR3 DNA. D genes are given only for firm matches. Size values are once, few and many counts, or a class for expanded clones, and some rows have none.

>TRBJ2-7|many|TRBV20-1|TRBD2
CSARAGTSLSEQYF
TGCAGTGCTAGAGCCGGGACTAGCCTCTCCGAGCAGTACTTC
>TRBJ2-1|many|TRBV5-1|NA
CASSFDSPGHNEQFF
TGCGCCAGCAGCTTCGACAGCCCAGGGCACAATGAGCAGTTCTTC
>TRBJ2-3|NA|TRBV7-2|TRBD1
CASSLEPGGANTQYF
TGTGCCAGCAGCTTAGAACCAGGGGGCGCGAATACGCAGTATTTT
>TRBJ2-2|NA|TRBV12-3/TRBV12-4|TRBD1
CASRPNRGMAGELFF
TGTGCCAGCAGACCCAACAGGGGGATGGCCGGGGAGCTGTTTTTT
>TRBJ2-7|NA|TRBV13|NA
CASSLAQREQYF
TGTGCCAGCAGCTTAGCACAGCGGGAGCAGTACTTC
>TRBJ2-7|NA|TRBV2|NA
CASSLRGGSVYEQYF
TGTGCCAGCAGCCTTCGGGGAGGCTCCGTCTACGAGCAGTACTTC
>TRBJ2-3|NA|TRBV11-3|TRBD2
CASSPRRTSNTDTQYF
TGTGCCAGCAGCCCCCGGCGGACTAGCAACACAGATACGCAGTATTTT
>TRBJ2-1|NA|TRBV10-2|NA
CASSESAAGARDEQFF
TGCGCCAGCAGTGAGTCTGCTGCGGGGGCTCGGGATGAGCAGTTCTTC
>TRBJ2-5|few|TRBV12-3/TRBV12-4|NA
CASSYIQETQYF
TGTGCCAGCAGTTACATACAAGAGACCCAGTACTTC
>TRBJ1-6|NA|TRBV7-9|NA
CASSVEGGNSPLHF
TGTGCCAGCAGCGTCGAGGGGGGAAATTCACCCCTCCACTTT
>TRBJ2-5|few|TRBV12-3/TRBV12-4|TRBD1
CASSLAGGAKVYIDF
TGTGCCAGCAGTTTAGCAGGGGGCGCGAAGGTGTATATTGACTTC
>TRBJ1-1|NA|TRBV12-3/TRBV12-4|NA
CASSLVSWTVLSTEAFF
TGTGCCAGCAGTTTAGTTTCCTGGACAGTCTTATCCACTGAAGCTTTCTTT
>TRBJ1-5|NA|TRBV19|NA
CASRLMESYQPQHF
TGTGCCAGTAGGCTTATGGAGAGTTATCAGCCCCAGCATTTT
>TRBJ2-1|few|TRBV15|TRBD2
CATSRDQAALAGGEKFF
TGTGCCACCAGCAGAGATCAGGCGGCGCTAGCGGGGGGCGAAAAGTTCTTC
>TRBJ2-5|few|TRBV7-2|NA
CASSPSGTRGPETQYF
TGTGCCAGCAGTCCTTCCGGGACCCGAGGGCCAGAGACCCAGTACTTC
>TRBJ1-5|NA|TRBV20-1|TRBD1
CSARGQSTLDPQHF
TGCAGTGCTAGGGGACAGTCCACTTTAGATCCCCAGCATTTT
>TRBJ1-2|NA|TRBV5-4|NA
CASSLVQAGGGYTF
TGTGCCAGCAGCTTAGTACAGGCCGGTGGTGGCTACACCTTC
>TRBJ1-2|NA|TRBV2|NA
CASRATDSGYGYTF
TGTGCCAGCAGAGCGACAGATTCAGGCTATGGCTACACCTTC